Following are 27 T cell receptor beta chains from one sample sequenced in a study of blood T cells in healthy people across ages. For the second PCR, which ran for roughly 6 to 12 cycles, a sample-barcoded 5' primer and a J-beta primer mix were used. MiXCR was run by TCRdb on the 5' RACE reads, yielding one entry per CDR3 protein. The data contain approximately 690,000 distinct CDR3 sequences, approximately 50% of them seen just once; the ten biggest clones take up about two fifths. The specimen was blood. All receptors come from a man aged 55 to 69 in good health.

The CDR3 sequence: CASRSTSGTEFAETQYF. The CDR3, as DNA: TGCGCCAGCAGAAGCACTTCCGGGACTGAATTCGCTGAGACCCAGTACTTC. This sequence joins TRBV4-1 and TRBJ2-7; tentative D call: TRBD2 (6 bases). The J call may be mistaken, given a closer DNA end match to TRBJ2-5. Germline V gene lookup returns CDR1 MGHRA and CDR2 YSYEKL. There are 17 residues in the CDR3.

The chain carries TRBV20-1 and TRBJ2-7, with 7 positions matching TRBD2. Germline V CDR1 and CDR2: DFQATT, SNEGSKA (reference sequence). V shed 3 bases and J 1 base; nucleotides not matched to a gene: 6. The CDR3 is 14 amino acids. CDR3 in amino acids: CSARPGLTSYEQYF. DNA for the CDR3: TGCAGTGCTAGGCCGGGACTAACATCCTACGAGCAGTACTTC.

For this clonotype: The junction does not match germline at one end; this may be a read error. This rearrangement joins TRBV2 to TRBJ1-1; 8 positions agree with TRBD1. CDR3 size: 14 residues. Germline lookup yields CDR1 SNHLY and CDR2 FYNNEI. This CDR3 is CASRGTGRSTGAFF. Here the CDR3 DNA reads TGTGCCAGCAGGGGGACAGGTAGATCCACTGGAGCTTTCTTT. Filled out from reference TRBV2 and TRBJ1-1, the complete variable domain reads EPEVTQTPSHQVTQMGQEVILRCVPISNHLYFYWYRQILGQKVEFLVSFYNNEISEKSEIFDDQFSVERPDGSNFTLKIRSTKLEDSAMYFCASRGTGRSTGAFFGQGTRLTVV.

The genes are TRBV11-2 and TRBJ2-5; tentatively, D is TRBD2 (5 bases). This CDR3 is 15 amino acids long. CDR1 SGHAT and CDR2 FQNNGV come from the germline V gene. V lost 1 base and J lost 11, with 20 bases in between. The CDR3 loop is CASSLGSRPPGEQYF. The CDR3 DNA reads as TGTGCCAGCAGCTTAGGGTCTAGACCGCCCGGGGAGCAGTACTTC.

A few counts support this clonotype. The CDR3 loop reads CASSHRGPSYEQYF. The CDR3, as DNA: TGCGCCAGCAGCCATCGGGGGCCCTCCTACGAGCAGTACTTC. The chain has TRBV4-1 and TRBJ2-7, with D perhaps TRBD1 or TRBD2 (6 bases each). Germline CDR1 is MGHRA and CDR2 is YSYEKL. This CDR3 region has 14 residues. Trimming took 3 bases from V and 0 from J, leaving 9 bases between them.

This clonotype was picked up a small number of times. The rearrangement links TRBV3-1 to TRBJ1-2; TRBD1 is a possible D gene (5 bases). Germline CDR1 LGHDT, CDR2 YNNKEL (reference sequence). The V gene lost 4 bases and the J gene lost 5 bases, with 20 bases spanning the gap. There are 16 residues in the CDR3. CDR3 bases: TGTGCCAGCAGCCTCCGAAACGCACAGGCCAGTTATGGCTACACCTTC. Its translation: CASSLRNAQASYGYTF.

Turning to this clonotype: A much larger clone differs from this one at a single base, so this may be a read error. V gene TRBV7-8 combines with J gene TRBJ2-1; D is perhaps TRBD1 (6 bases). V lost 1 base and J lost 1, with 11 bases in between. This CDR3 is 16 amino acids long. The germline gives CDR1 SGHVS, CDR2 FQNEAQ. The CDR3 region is CASSLGGGWSYNEQFF. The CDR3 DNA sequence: TGTGCCAGCAGCTTAGGTGGGGGCTGGTCCTACAATGAGCAGTTCTTC.

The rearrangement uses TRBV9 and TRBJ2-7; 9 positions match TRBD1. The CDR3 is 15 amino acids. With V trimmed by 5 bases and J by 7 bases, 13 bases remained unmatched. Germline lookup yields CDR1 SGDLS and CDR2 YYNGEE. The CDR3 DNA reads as TGTGCCAGCAGTGGTGGCAGGACAGGGGCTTGGGAGCAGTACTTC. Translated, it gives CASSGGRTGAWEQYF.

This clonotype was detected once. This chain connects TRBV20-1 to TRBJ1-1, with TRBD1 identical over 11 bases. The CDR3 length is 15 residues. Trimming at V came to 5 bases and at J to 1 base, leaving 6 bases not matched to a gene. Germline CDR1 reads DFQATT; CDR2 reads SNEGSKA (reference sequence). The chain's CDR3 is CSAQGDRGENTEAFF. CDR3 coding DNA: TGCAGTGCTCAGGGGGACAGGGGGGAGAACACTGAAGCTTTCTTT.

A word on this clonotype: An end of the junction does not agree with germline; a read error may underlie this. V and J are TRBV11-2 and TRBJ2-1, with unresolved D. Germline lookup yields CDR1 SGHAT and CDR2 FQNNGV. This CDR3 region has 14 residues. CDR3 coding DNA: TGTGCCAGCAACTTAGCAGGACCTTCCTCGGGGCAGTTCTTC. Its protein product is CASNLAGPSSGQFF.

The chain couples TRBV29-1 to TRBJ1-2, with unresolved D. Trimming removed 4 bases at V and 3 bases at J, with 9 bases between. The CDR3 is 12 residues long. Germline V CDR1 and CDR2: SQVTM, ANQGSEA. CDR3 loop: CSVVGVDYGYTF. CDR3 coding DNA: TGCAGCGTTGTTGGGGTTGACTATGGCTACACCTTC.

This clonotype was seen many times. In DNA, the CDR3 is TGTGCCAGCAGCTTAGGACTAGCGGGGGCCCAAGAGACCCAGTACTTC. Its translation: CASSLGLAGAQETQYF. This chain joins TRBV7-7 and TRBJ2-5, with TRBD2 identical over 12 bases. Germline CDR1 and CDR2: SSHAT and FNYEAQ (reference sequence). The V segment lost 1 base and the J segment 1 base; nucleotides outside the gene matches: 1. The CDR3 is made up of 16 amino acids.

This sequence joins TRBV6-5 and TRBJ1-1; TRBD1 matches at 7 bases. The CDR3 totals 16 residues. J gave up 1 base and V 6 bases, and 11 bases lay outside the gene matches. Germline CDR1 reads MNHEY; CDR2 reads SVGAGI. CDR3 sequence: CASRTTGVGSNTEAFF. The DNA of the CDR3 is TGTGCCAGCAGAACTACAGGGGTAGGATCGAACACTGAAGCTTTCTTT.

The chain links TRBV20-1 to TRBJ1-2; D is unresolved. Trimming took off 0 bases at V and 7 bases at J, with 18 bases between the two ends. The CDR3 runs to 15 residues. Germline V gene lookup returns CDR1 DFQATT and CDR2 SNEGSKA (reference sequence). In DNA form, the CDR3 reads TGCAGTGCTAGAGATCGCCCCGCCCTAGGAGGTGGCTACACCTTC. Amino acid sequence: CSARDRPALGGGYTF.

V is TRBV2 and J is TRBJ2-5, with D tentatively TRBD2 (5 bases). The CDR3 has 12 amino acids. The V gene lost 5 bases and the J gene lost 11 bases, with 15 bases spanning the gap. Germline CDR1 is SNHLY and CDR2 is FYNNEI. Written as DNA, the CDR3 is TGTGCCAGCAGTAAACTAGGAAATGAGCAGTACTTC. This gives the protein CASSKLGNEQYF. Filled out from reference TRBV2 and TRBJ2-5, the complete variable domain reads EPEVTQTPSHQVTQMGQEVILRCVPISNHLYFYWYRQILGQKVEFLVSFYNNEISEKSEIFDDQFSVERPDGSNFTLKIRSTKLEDSAMYFCASSKLGNEQYFGPGTRLLVL.

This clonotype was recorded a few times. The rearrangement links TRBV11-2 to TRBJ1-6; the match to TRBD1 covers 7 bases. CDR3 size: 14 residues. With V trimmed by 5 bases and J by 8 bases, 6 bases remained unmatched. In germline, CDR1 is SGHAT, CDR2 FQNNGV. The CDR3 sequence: CASSLVGGDSPLHF. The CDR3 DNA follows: TGTGCCAGCAGCCTTGTAGGGGGCGATTCACCCCTCCACTTT.

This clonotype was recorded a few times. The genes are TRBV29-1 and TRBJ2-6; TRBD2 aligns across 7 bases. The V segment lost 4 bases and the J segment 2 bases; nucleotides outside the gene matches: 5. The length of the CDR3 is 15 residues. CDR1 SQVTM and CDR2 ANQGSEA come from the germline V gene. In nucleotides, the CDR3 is TGCAGCGTTGGGGGGGGGGTCACTGGGGCCAACGTCCTGACTTTC. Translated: CSVGGGVTGANVLTF.

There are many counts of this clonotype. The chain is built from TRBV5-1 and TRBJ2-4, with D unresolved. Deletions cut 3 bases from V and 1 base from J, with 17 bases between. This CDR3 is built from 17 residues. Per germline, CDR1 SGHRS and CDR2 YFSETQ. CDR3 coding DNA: TGCGCCAGCAGCTCAACGGACCGCGCCAGCGCCAAAAACATTCAGTACTTC. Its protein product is CASSSTDRASAKNIQYF.

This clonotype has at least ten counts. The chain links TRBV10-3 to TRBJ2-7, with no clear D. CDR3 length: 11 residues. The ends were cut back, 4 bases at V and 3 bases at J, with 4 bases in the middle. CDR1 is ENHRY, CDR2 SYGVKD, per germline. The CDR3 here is CAISAGYEQYF. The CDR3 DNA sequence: TGTGCCATCAGTGCCGGCTACGAGCAGTACTTC.

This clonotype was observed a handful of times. DNA for the CDR3: TGTGCCAGCAGCCCTAGCGGGCCCCGTTCCGATACGCAGTATTTT. It codes for CASSPSGPRSDTQYF. The chain is built from TRBV3-1 and TRBJ2-3, with 8 bases aligning to TRBD2. The CDR3 has 15 residues. Germline V gene sequence: CDR1 LGHDT, CDR2 YNNKEL (reference sequence). With V trimmed by 4 bases and J by 6 bases, 9 bases remained unmatched.

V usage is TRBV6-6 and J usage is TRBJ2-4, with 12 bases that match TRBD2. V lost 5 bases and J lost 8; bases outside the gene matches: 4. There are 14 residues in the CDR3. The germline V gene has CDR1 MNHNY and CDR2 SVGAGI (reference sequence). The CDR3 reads CASSRTSGVYIQYF. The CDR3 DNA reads TGTGCCAGCAGTCGGACTAGCGGGGTCTACATTCAGTACTTC.

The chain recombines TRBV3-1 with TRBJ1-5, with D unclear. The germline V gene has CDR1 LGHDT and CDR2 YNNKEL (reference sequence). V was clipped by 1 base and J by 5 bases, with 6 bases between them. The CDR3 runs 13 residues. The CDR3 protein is CASSQVVDQPQHF. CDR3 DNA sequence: TGTGCCAGCAGCCAAGTGGTGGATCAGCCCCAGCATTTT.

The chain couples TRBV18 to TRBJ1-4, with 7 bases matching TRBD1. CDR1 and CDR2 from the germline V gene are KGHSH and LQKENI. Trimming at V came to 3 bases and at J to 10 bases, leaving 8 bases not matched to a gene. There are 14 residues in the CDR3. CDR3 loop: CASSPATGRAKLFF. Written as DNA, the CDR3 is TGTGCCAGCTCACCCGCGACAGGGAGGGCAAAACTGTTTTTT.

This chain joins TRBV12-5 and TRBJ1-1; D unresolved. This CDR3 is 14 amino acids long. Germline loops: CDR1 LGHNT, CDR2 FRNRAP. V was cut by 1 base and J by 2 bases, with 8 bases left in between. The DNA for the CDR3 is TGTGCTAGTGGTTTGGCGGTAAGAAACACTGAAGCTTTCTTT. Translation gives CASGLAVRNTEAFF.

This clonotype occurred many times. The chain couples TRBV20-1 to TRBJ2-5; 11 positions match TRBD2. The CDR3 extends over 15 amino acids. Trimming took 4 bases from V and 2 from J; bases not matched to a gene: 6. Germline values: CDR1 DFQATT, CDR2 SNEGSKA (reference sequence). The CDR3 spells CSAITSGGRQETQYF. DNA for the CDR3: TGCAGTGCTATTACTAGCGGGGGACGTCAAGAGACCCAGTACTTC.

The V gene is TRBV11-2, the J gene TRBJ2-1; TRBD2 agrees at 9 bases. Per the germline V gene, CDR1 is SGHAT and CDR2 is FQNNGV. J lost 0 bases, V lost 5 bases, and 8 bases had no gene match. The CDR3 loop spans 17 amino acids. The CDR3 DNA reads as TGTGCCAGCAGCCAGCGGGGGGCCACCCTCTCCTACAATGAGCAGTTCTTC. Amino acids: CASSQRGATLSYNEQFF.

CDR3 DNA sequence: TGTGCCAGGGGTTTGGGGGTAGTGACGGATGGCTACACCTTC. Amino acids: CARGLGVVTDGYTF. The chain employs TRBV9 and TRBJ1-2; the D gene is possibly TRBD1 (5 bases). V was trimmed by 8 bases and J by 6 bases, leaving 20 bases between them. CDR1 and CDR2 (germline): SGDLS, YYNGEE. CDR3 length: 14 amino acids. The full variable domain, rest sourced from reference TRBV9 and TRBJ1-2, is DSGVTQTPKHLITATGQRVTLRCSPRSGDLSVYWYQQSLDQGLQFLIQYYNGEERAKGNILERFSAQQFPDLHSELNLSSLELGDSALYFCARGLGVVTDGYTFGSGTRLTVV.